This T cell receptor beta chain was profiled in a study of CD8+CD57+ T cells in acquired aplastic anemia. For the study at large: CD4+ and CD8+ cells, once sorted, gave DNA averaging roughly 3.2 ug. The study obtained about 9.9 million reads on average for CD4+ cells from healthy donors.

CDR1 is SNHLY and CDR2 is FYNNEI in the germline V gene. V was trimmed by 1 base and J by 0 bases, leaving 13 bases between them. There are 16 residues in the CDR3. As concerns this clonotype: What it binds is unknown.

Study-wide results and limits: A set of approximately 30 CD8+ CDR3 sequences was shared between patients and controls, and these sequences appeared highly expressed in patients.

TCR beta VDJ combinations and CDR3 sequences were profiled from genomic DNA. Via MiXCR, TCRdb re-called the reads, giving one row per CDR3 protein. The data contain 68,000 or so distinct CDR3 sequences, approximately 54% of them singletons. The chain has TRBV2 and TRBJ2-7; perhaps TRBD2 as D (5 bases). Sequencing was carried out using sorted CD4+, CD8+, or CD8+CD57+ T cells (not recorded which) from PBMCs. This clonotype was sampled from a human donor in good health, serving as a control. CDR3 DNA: TGTGCCAGCAGTGAAGTGTGGTCGACTATCTCCTACGAGCAGTACTTC. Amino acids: CASSEVWSTISYEQYF.